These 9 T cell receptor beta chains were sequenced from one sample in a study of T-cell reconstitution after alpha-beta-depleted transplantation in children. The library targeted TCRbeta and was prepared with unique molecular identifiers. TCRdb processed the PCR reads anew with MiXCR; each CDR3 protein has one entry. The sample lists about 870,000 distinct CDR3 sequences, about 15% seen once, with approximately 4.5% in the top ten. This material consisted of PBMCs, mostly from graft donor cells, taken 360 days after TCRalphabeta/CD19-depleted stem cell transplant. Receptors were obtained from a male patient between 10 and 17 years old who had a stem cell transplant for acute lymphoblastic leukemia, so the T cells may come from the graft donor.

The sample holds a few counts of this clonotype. CDR3 DNA sequence: TGTGCCAGCAGCTGGACTAGCGGGATGGGGAATGAGCAGTTCTTC. It codes for CASSWTSGMGNEQFF. The rearrangement uses TRBV27 and TRBJ2-1; TRBD2 agrees at 12 bases. The CDR3 spans 15 residues. V shed 6 bases and J 7 bases; nucleotides not matched to a gene: 7. CDR1 is MNHEY, CDR2 SMNVEV, per germline (reference sequence).

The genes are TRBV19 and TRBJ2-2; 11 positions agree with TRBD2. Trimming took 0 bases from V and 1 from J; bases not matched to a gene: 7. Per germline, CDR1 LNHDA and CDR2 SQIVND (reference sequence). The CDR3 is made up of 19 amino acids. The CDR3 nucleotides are TGTGCCAGTAGTATAGATCTATGGCTAGCGGGAGGGAACACCGGGGAGCTGTTTTTT. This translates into CASSIDLWLAGGNTGELFF.

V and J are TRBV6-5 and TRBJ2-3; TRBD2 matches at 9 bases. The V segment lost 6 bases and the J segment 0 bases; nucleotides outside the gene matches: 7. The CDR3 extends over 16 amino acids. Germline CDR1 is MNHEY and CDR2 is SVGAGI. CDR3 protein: CASRRAGGASTDTQYF. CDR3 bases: TGTGCCAGCAGGAGGGCGGGAGGGGCTAGCACAGATACGCAGTATTTT.

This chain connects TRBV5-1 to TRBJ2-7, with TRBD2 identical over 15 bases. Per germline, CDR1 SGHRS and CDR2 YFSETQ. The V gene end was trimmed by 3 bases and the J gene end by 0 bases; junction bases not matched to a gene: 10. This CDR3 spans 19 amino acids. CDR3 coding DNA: TGCGCCAGCAGCTCGAGGACTAGCGGGAGGGCTCCCCTCTCCTACGAGCAGTACTTC. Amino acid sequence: CASSSRTSGRAPLSYEQYF.

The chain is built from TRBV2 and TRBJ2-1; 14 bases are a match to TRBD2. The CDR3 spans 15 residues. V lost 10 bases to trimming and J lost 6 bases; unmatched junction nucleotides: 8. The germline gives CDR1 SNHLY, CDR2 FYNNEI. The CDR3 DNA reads TGTGCCATCACACCCGGGACTAGCGGGAGCAATGAGCAGTTCTTC. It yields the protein CAITPGTSGSNEQFF. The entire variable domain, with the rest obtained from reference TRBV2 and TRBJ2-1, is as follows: EPEVTQTPSHQVTQMGQEVILRCVPISNHLYFYWYRQILGQKVEFLVSFYNNEISEKSEIFDDQFSVERPDGSNFTLKIRSTKLEDSAMYFCAITPGTSGSNEQFFGPGTRLTVL.

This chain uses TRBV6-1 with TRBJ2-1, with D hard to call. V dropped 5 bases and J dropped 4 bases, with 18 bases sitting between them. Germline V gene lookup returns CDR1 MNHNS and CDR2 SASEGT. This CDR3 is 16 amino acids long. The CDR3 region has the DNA TGTGCCAGCAGTCCAGCCCGAGATGTCGGGTACAATGAGCAGTTCTTC. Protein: CASSPARDVGYNEQFF.

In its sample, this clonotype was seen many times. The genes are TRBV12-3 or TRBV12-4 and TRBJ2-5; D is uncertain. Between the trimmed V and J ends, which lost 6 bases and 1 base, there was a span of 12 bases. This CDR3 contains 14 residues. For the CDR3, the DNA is TGTGCCAGCAGCCTGGACCAGACCCAAGAGACCCAGTACTTC. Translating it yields CASSLDQTQETQYF.

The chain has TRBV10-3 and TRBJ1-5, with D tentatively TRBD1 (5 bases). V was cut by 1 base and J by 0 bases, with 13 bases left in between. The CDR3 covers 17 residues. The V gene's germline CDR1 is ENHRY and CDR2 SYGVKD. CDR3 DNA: TGTGCCATCAGTGAGTTCAGGGCCGGAACTAGCAATCAGCCCCAGCATTTT. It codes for CAISEFRAGTSNQPQHF.

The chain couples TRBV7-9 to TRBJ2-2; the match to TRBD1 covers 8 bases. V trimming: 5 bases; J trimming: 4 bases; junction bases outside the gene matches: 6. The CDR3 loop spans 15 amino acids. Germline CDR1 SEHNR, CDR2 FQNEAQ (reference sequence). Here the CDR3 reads CASSTRTGLTGELFF. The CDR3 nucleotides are TGTGCCAGCAGCACCCGGACAGGGCTCACCGGGGAGCTGTTTTTT. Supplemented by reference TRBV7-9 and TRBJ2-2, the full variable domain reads DTGVSQNPRHKITKRGQNVTFRCDPISEHNRLYWYRQTLGQGPEFLTYFQNEAQLEKSRLLSDRFSAERPKGSFSTLEIQRTEQGDSAMYLCASSTRTGLTGELFFGEGSRLTVL.